This T cell receptor beta chain is drawn from a study of technical replicates of blood from four donors. TCRdb keeps only in-frame clones here, not all; method: immunoSEQ multiplex PCR. The sample consists of some 70,000 clones, roughly nine tenths of them appearing once. Trimming shortened V by 3 bases and J by 5 bases, and 5 bases separated the two germline ends. The CDR3 is 12 amino acids. In germline, CDR1 is LNHDA, CDR2 SQIVND (reference sequence). The gene calls are TRBV19 and TRBJ2-1; tentative D call: TRBD1 (5 bases). This sequence originates from a human donor in good health. Some clones in this sample may be carry-over from other donors' samples. Sequencing used PBMCs. The CDR3 is CASSIRDNEQFF. The CDR3 DNA reads TGTGCCAGTAGTATCAGGGACAATGAGCAGTTCTTC.